The 16 T cell receptor beta chains below were found in one sample sequenced in a study of T cell clones after liver transplantation. Here immunoSEQ multiplex PCR was the method, and the copy in TCRdb shows in-frame clones only, minus some. The sample lists 70,000 to 80,000 clones, 90% occurring once. This specimen consisted of CD4+ T cells from blood, obtained before liver transplant. The receptors derive from a human donor who received a liver transplant.

J is TRBJ1-5 and V is TRBV7-9, with D tentatively TRBD1 (5 bases). The ends were cut back, 0 bases at V and 7 bases at J, with 7 bases in the middle. In germline, CDR1 is SEHNR, CDR2 FQNEAQ (reference sequence). The CDR3 consists of 13 residues. Here the CDR3 reads CASSLAGGQPQHF. The CDR3 DNA follows: TGTGCCAGCAGCTTAGCGGGGGGACAGCCCCAGCATTTT.

The chain uses TRBV28 and TRBJ2-7; D not resolved. From germline, CDR1 is MDHEN and CDR2 SYDVKM. V dropped 3 bases and J dropped 5 bases, with 8 bases sitting between them. CDR3 length equals 12 residues. The CDR3 DNA reads TGTGCCAGCAGTTTTCGGCTGCACGAGCAGTACTTC. Protein sequence: CASSFRLHEQYF.

The chain links TRBV6-6 to TRBJ2-7; D gene unclear. V gave up 6 bases and J gave up 2 bases, with 14 bases separating them. Germline assignment: CDR1 MNHNY and CDR2 SVGAGI (reference sequence). CDR3 length equals 14 residues. CDR3: CASSPPSSTYEQYF. CDR3 nucleotides: TGTGCCAGCAGCCCCCCTTCCAGTACCTACGAGCAGTACTTC.

The CDR3 region is CASSVVGDTQYF. The CDR3 DNA sequence: TGTGCCAGCAGCGTAGTAGGGGATACGCAGTATTTT. The V call is TRBV9, the J call TRBJ2-3; D call uncertain. Germline lookup yields CDR1 SGDLS and CDR2 YYNGEE. The CDR3 has 12 amino acids. Trimming left V 0 bases short and J 6 bases short, with 5 bases between.

The V and J genes are TRBV5-1 and TRBJ1-2; D possibly corresponds to TRBD1 (6 bases). V was cut by 0 bases and J by 9 bases, with 12 bases left in between. Germline assignment: CDR1 SGHRS and CDR2 YFSETQ. The CDR3 is 13 amino acids. CDR3 nucleotide sequence: TGCGCCAGCAGCTTGGTCGTCGGGGGCCGCTACACCTTC. This encodes CASSLVVGGRYTF. The complete variable domain, with remaining parts taken from reference TRBV5-1 and TRBJ1-2, reads KAGVTQTPRYLIKTRGQQVTLSCSPISGHRSVSWYQQTPGQGLQFLFEYFSETQRNKGNFPGRFSGRQFSNSRSEMNVSTLELGDSALYLCASSLVVGGRYTFGSGTRLTVV.

The genes are TRBV5-4 and TRBJ1-2; no definite D call. This CDR3 has 12 residues. Germline CDR1 is SGHNT and CDR2 is YYREEE (reference sequence). Trimming pared 3 bases from V and 7 bases from J, leaving 10 bases between. As DNA, the CDR3 is TGTGCCAGCAGCTACCGGACGGGTGGCTACACCTTC. As protein: CASSYRTGGYTF.

This chain links TRBV7-7 with TRBJ2-7; the D gene is possibly TRBD2 (6 bases). V was trimmed by 0 bases and J by 2 bases, leaving 14 bases between them. Germline V gives CDR1 SSHAT, CDR2 FNYEAQ (reference sequence). This CDR3 contains 16 residues. The CDR3 reads CASSLALREPAYEQYF. CDR3 nucleotide sequence: TGTGCCAGCAGCTTAGCCCTGCGGGAACCGGCCTACGAGCAGTACTTC.

The rearrangement links TRBV7-2 to TRBJ2-7; D unresolved. Deletions cut 1 base from V and 1 base from J, with 5 bases between. This CDR3 contains 13 residues. The germline V gene encodes CDR1 SGHTA and CDR2 FQGNSA. DNA of the CDR3: TGTGCCAGCAGCTTAGAAATGTCCTACGAGCAGTACTTC. Translation gives CASSLEMSYEQYF.

V is TRBV7-9 and J is TRBJ1-2, with D tentatively TRBD1 (5 bases). Trimming took 2 bases from V and 7 from J, leaving 11 bases between them. This CDR3 comprises 13 residues. Germline CDR1 reads SEHNR; CDR2 reads FQNEAQ (reference sequence). CDR3 in amino acids: CASSLSGAGGYTF. The CDR3, as DNA: TGTGCCAGCAGCTTAAGTGGGGCGGGTGGCTACACCTTC.

The rearrangement uses TRBV9 and TRBJ2-1; D is undetermined. Germline V CDR1 and CDR2: SGDLS, YYNGEE. The CDR3 is 14 amino acids. V gave up 2 bases and J gave up 8 bases, with 14 bases separating them. Written as DNA, the CDR3 is TGTGCCAGCAGCGTTGGCGTTTCGATTGATGAGCAGTTCTTC. Translation gives CASSVGVSIDEQFF.

The rearrangement joins TRBV9 to TRBJ1-4; the D gene is possibly TRBD1 (5 bases). V lost 0 bases and J 8 bases, leaving 14 bases between the germline ends. The CDR3 contains 15 residues. Germline V gene data show CDR1 as SGDLS and CDR2 as YYNGEE. Here the CDR3 DNA reads TGTGCCAGCAGCGTAGCTCCTGGGGGAGGGGAAAAACTGTTTTTT. Amino acid sequence: CASSVAPGGGEKLFF.

The gene calls are TRBV27 and TRBJ2-5, with D maybe TRBD1 (6 bases). Germline V gene lookup returns CDR1 MNHEY and CDR2 SMNVEV (reference sequence). This CDR3 has 15 amino acids. Trimming shortened V by 6 bases and J by 2 bases, and 16 bases separated the two germline ends. The CDR3 reads CASRPTGTYQETQYF. The CDR3 DNA reads as TGTGCCAGCAGACCTACCGGGACATATCAAGAGACCCAGTACTTC.

The gene calls are TRBV7-3 and TRBJ1-1, with D hard to call. The germline CDR1 and CDR2 sequences are SGHTA and FQGTGA. Deletions cut 2 bases from V and 5 bases from J, with 12 bases between. This CDR3 comprises 14 residues. The CDR3 bases are TGTGCCAGCAGCTTAGTGGGATTGGGAACTGAAGCTTTCTTT. Translation: CASSLVGLGTEAFF.

This rearrangement joins TRBV15 to TRBJ2-4; 9 nucleotides agree with TRBD1. V lost 3 bases, J lost 8 bases, and 14 bases stayed unmatched. Germline CDR1 is LNHNV and CDR2 is YYDKDF (reference sequence). The CDR3 sequence is 17 residues long. CDR3 sequence reads: CATSSPFAGTGPDIQYF. CDR3 coding DNA: TGTGCCACCAGCAGCCCATTCGCCGGGACAGGGCCGGACATTCAGTACTTC.

The rearrangement links TRBV18 to TRBJ1-3; D is unclear. Germline V gene data show CDR1 as KGHSH and CDR2 as LQKENI. The CDR3 has 16 residues. V shed 1 base and J shed 0 bases, with 10 bases lying between them. The chain's CDR3 is CASSPRVGSSGNTIYF. In DNA, the CDR3 is TGTGCCAGCTCACCACGCGTTGGTAGCTCTGGAAACACCATATATTTT.

A remark on this clone: The identical CDR3 is also encoded by other nucleotide sequences in the sample. CDR3 sequence: CATSRERTVYGELFF. The CDR3 DNA sequence: TGTGCCACCAGCAGAGAAAGGACAGTCTACGGGGAGCTGTTTTTT. This chain joins TRBV15 and TRBJ2-2; weak D call: TRBD1 (6 bases). The CDR3 spans 15 residues. Germline V lookup: CDR1 LNHNV, CDR2 YYDKDF (reference sequence). V dropped 0 bases and J dropped 7 bases, with 12 bases sitting between them.